This T cell receptor beta chain originates from a study of regulatory T cells in long-lasting Graves disease. Turning to the study itself: Newly diagnosed Graves' patients had under 3 months of antithyroid drugs. Regarding the study as a whole: A greater number of public clonotypes (approximately 2,500) was shared by persistent patients than by new patients (over 900). Thyroid tissue was not studied; only peripheral blood was.

This clonotype appeared a few times. Antigen specificity is unknown. With 2 bases removed from V and 4 bases from J, the gap between germline ends came to 11 bases. The V gene's germline CDR1 is MNHEY and CDR2 SVGEGT. The CDR3 consists of 15 residues. The time point: newly diagnosed GD, antithyroid drugs for less than 3 months. PBMC-extracted RNA yielded the TCR library. Relying on iRepertoire HTBI primers and Arm-PCR of CDR3 regions, the team built TCR beta libraries. From the multiplex PCR reads, TCRdb called clonotypes with MiXCR, one entry per CDR3 protein. The repertoire holds hundreds of thousands of distinct CDR3 sequences, roughly 17% seen once, with around 10% in the top ten. The sample was also reused in another study, on T cells in Graves' hyperthyroidism and ophthalmopathy.

Source: peripheral blood mononuclear cells (PBMCs), taken at new diagnosis, from a patient treated with antithyroid drugs. The receptor comes from a woman aged 30 to 39 with Graves disease. This rearrangement joins TRBV6-2 or TRBV6-3 to TRBJ2-2; D possibly corresponds to TRBD2 (6 bases). The CDR3 DNA is TGTGCCAGCAGTTACATCGGGAGTATCACCGGGGAGCTGTTTTTT. Protein sequence: CASSYIGSITGELFF.